This TCR beta chain was retrieved from a study of PD-L1 blockade in urothelial cancer (dated by TCRdb to the late 2010s). Notes on the research overall: Therapy was started in the mid-2010s for all patients, and atezolizumab 1,200 mg was administered intravenously every 3 weeks. About 90% of the roughly 30 patients were males with bladder-origin urothelial cancer, and about 60% of the roughly 29 reported a prior smoking history. An ECOG performance status of 0 or 1 was recorded for the patients, and 0 to 3 prior chemotherapy regimens had been received by the patients. Blood samples were analyzed at 3 weeks after treatment start (second dose) and at 6 weeks after treatment start. Blood samples yielded a median of around 140,000 T cells and around 80,000 unique TCRs, with median clonality approximately 0.08. An exploratory multi-omic analysis was conducted of the somatic, immune and clinical correlates of response to PD-L1 blockade with atezolizumab in urothelial cancer. Pretreatment tumor samples, along with matched peripheral blood serially collected before and after atezolizumab treatment, were subjected to TCR sequencing. Durable clinical benefit was defined as progression-free survival longer than 6 months, and TCR features were also tested against progression-free and overall survival. Whole exome sequencing and RNA sequencing of pretreatment tumors were performed alongside TCR sequencing in the same patients. Durable clinical benefit was achieved by nine patients and was not achieved by 20 patients. Under 30 patients had pretreatment blood TCR-seq, about 24 had at least one posttreatment blood collection, and about 24 had tumor TCR-seq.

In light of the paper, this sample's time point label describes: pretreatment peripheral blood. The cohort comprised fewer than 35 patients with locally advanced or metastatic urothelial carcinoma treated at Memorial Sloan Kettering on a trial protocol. Peripheral blood mononuclear cells were collected pretreatment and during treatment, with between 1 and 8 total time points per patient. The Qiagen DNeasy Blood extraction kit was used to purify genomic DNA from total PBMCs and tumor samples. Collected pretreatment and during treatment, PBMCs were isolated and stored as previously described. Turning to this clone: Its antigen has not been determined. The input lacks base qualities; no much larger clone sits a single base away.

What the research found in general, with its limitations: A pretreatment peripheral blood TCR clonality below the median was linked to improved progression-free and overall survival. Patients with durable benefit showed greater expansion of tumor-associated TCR clones in peripheral blood 3 weeks after starting treatment (n = 22, p = 0.022). Small sample size (n of about 30) and many exploratory analyses mean the results are intended to be hypothesis-generating.

To estimate absolute template abundance from read counts, synthetic TCR analog templates were spiked into each PCR. Using the immunoSEQ assay, TCRbeta CDR3 regions were amplified from genomic DNA with bias-controlled V and J gene primers. Sequencing of rearranged TCRbeta segments was performed at approximately 20X coverage. As for the authors' bioinformatics: Clustering was used to correct sequencing errors, and CDR3s were annotated against IMGT so that V, D and J genes could be assigned. Downstream analyses used only productive TCRbeta rearrangements and left out out-of-frame or stop-codon sequences. Clonality was computed as one minus Shannon entropy normalized by the log of the number of unique productive sequences. Fisher's exact test with Benjamini-Hochberg correction, using a cutoff of adjusted p below 0.01, was how clones that differed between time points or between blood and tumor were identified. Held by TCRdb, this immuneACCESS table contains in-frame sequences only and omits some clones. Under half of the omission traces to an unresolved V gene where checked; the cause of the rest is unknown. Clonal size and the V and J genes are those of that table, whereas D and trimming came from the DNA. Within this sample are tens of thousands of clones, with approximately 80% of them counted one time only. Around 14% of the sample lies in the top ten.

The sequence was obtained from a man in his sixties with urothelial cancer. The specimen comprised PBMCs, sampled around atezolizumab (anti-PD-L1) treatment.

For the CDR3, the sequence is CASSPGQGMSYEQYF. The DNA is as follows: TGTGCCAGCAGCCCGGGACAGGGAATGTCCTACGAGCAGTACTTC. In this chain, TRBV7-2 is recombined with TRBJ2-7; TRBD1 fits 9 bases in the junction. There are 15 amino acids in the CDR3, from cysteine to phenylalanine inclusive. Only the CDR3 part of the read is kept: 45 bases, read in frame from the first base. Taken from the germline V gene, the CDR1 and CDR2 loops are SGHTA and FQGNSA. Trimming removed 5 bases from V and 1 base from J; the gene matches leave 6 bases unexplained. The reference TRBV7-2 and TRBJ2-7 proteins fill in what lies around the CDR3, so the full variable domain reads GAGVSQSPSNKVTEKGKDVELRCDPISGHTALYWYRQSLGQGLEFLIYFQGNSAPDKSGLPSDRFSAERTGGSVSTLTIQRTQQEDSAVYLCASSPGQGMSYEQYFGPGTRLTVT.